The 32 T cell receptor beta chains below come from one sample, sequenced in a study of radiotherapy plus CTLA-4 blockade in lung cancer. Libraries were prepared by immunoSEQ multiplex PCR; TCRdb keeps only in-frame clonotypes and omits some of them. Found here are about 45,000 clones, 73% of them singletons; the top ten hold roughly 3.5%. This specimen was peripheral blood, taken from a patient treated with radiotherapy plus ipilimumab. These receptor sequences come from a human donor with non-small cell lung cancer who had a complete response to radiotherapy plus ipilimumab.

The CDR3 nucleotides are TGCAGCTCATTGACTAGAGAGGCCAAAAACATTCAGTACTTC. This gives the protein CSSLTREAKNIQYF. The chain has TRBV29-1 and TRBJ2-4; TRBD2 is a possible D gene (6 bases). This CDR3 has 14 amino acids. V lost 8 bases to trimming and J lost 1 base, with 15 bases between them. CDR1 SQVTM and CDR2 ANQGSEA come from the germline V gene.

This chain links TRBV27 with TRBJ2-1; D may be TRBD2 (6 bases). Germline CDR1 and CDR2: MNHEY and SMNVEV (reference sequence). The V end was cut by 3 bases, the J end by 6 bases, with 6 bases between. The CDR3 length is 12 residues. The CDR3 DNA is TGTGCCAGCAGTTTGCGGGGCAATGAGCAGTTCTTC. It yields the protein CASSLRGNEQFF.

This rearrangement joins TRBV19 to TRBJ2-6, with no clear D. Germline loops: CDR1 LNHDA, CDR2 SQIVND (reference sequence). Trimming stripped 5 bases from V and 0 bases from J, with 14 bases between. The CDR3 consists of 17 residues. The CDR3 here is CASSRGSSTSGANVLTF. The DNA of the CDR3 is TGTGCCAGTAGTCGTGGCAGTTCCACCTCTGGGGCCAACGTCCTGACTTTC. Supplemented by reference TRBV19 and TRBJ2-6, the full variable domain reads DGGITQSPKYLFRKEGQNVTLSCEQNLNHDAMYWYRQDPGQGLRLIYYSQIVNDFQKGDIAEGYSVSREKKESFPLTVTSAQKNPTAFYLCASSRGSSTSGANVLTFGAGSRLTVL.

The V and J genes are TRBV28 and TRBJ2-7; a weak D match, TRBD2 (5 bases). CDR1 MDHEN and CDR2 SYDVKM come from the germline V gene. This CDR3 is built from 12 residues. Trimming pared 2 bases from V and 6 bases from J, leaving 8 bases between. The CDR3 DNA is TGTGCCAGCAGTTTAGGGAGCGGCGAGCAGTACTTC. Protein sequence: CASSLGSGEQYF.

The chain joins TRBV7-8 to TRBJ2-5; TRBD2 matches 12 bases. This CDR3 region has 17 residues. The V gene end was trimmed by 5 bases and the J gene end by 1 base; junction bases not matched to a gene: 8. The germline V gene has CDR1 SGHVS and CDR2 FQNEAQ. The CDR3 DNA follows: TGTGCCAGCAGCCCTGAGCTGGGACTAGCGGGCCAAGAGACCCAGTACTTC. It encodes CASSPELGLAGQETQYF. The whole variable domain, remainder taken from reference TRBV7-8 and TRBJ2-5, is GAGVSQSPRYKVAKRGQDVALRCDPISGHVSLFWYQQALGQGPEFLTYFQNEAQLDKSGLPSDRFFAERPEGSVSTLKIQRTQQEDSAVYLCASSPELGLAGQETQYFGPGTRLLVL.

The chain recombines TRBV5-8 with TRBJ1-5; 8 bases are a match to TRBD1. The CDR3 runs to 15 residues. CDR1 is SGHTS and CDR2 is YDEGEE in the germline V gene. V lost 0 bases, J lost 6 bases, and 5 bases stayed unmatched. The CDR3 nucleotides are TGTGCCAGCAGCTTGGGGACAGGGCAAGGTCAGCCCCAGCATTTT. Residues: CASSLGTGQGQPQHF.

This sequence joins TRBV7-2 and TRBJ1-1; 7 positions agree with TRBD1. The germline V gene has CDR1 SGHTA and CDR2 FQGNSA. Trimming took 5 bases from V and 8 from J; bases not matched to a gene: 11. The CDR3 spans 14 residues. The CDR3 nucleotides read TGTGCCAGCAGCACCGAGCCGAGGACAGGCGAAGCTTTCTTT. Its protein is CASSTEPRTGEAFF.

This rearrangement joins TRBV9 to TRBJ2-1; perhaps TRBD2 as D (6 bases). This CDR3 is built from 13 residues. V shed 5 bases and J shed 8 bases, with 14 bases lying between them. The germline gives CDR1 SGDLS, CDR2 YYNGEE. The CDR3 loop reads CASSHHRRDEQFF. CDR3 DNA: TGTGCCAGCAGTCATCACCGGAGGGATGAGCAGTTCTTC.

This clone was counted a few times. V gene TRBV7-2 combines with J gene TRBJ1-4, with 7 nucleotides matching TRBD1. The CDR3 has 16 residues. The V gene's germline CDR1 is SGHTA and CDR2 FQGNSA. V lost 4 bases to trimming and J lost 0 bases; unmatched junction nucleotides: 5. The CDR3 nucleotides are TGTGCCAGCAGCTATAGACAGGGCACAACTAATGAAAAACTGTTTTTT. As protein: CASSYRQGTTNEKLFF.

This clone occurred a few times. The chain has TRBV6-5 and TRBJ1-5; D is unclear. With 6 bases removed from V and 3 bases from J, the gap between germline ends came to 15 bases. The CDR3 runs 15 residues. Germline CDR1 is MNHEY and CDR2 is SVGAGI. DNA for the CDR3: TGTGCCAGCAGACGGGGAGGGAATTACAATCAGCCCCAGCATTTT. It yields the protein CASRRGGNYNQPQHF.

The chain links TRBV20-1 to TRBJ2-1; D is unclear. CDR1 is DFQATT and CDR2 is SNEGSKA in the germline V gene (reference sequence). The CDR3 has 11 residues. V lost 4 bases and J 8 bases, leaving 9 bases between the germline ends. The DNA of the CDR3 is TGCAGTGCTATCAAACGGGATGAGCAGTTCTTC. Its protein is CSAIKRDEQFF.

This chain links TRBV7-9 with TRBJ1-4; 9 bases match TRBD1. This CDR3 has 15 residues. Germline lookup yields CDR1 SEHNR and CDR2 FQNEAQ (reference sequence). V was pared by 0 bases and J by 7 bases, with 3 bases of the junction left unmatched. CDR3 amino acids: CASSLAGTGSEKLFF. The DNA of the CDR3 is TGTGCCAGCAGCTTAGCCGGGACAGGGTCTGAAAAACTGTTTTTT.

This clone was picked up a small number of times. The chain links TRBV4-2 to TRBJ2-1; a possible D gene is TRBD2 (6 bases). CDR1 and CDR2 (germline): LGHNA, YNFKEQ. The ends were cut back, 0 bases at V and 13 bases at J, with 13 bases in the middle. The CDR3 extends over 13 amino acids. The CDR3 region has the DNA TGTGCCAGCAGCCAAGATTGGGGGACTCGTCAGTTCTTC. Amino acid sequence: CASSQDWGTRQFF.

The chain carries TRBV7-9 and TRBJ2-6; the D gene is possibly TRBD1 (6 bases). The CDR3 is made up of 16 amino acids. Germline assignment: CDR1 SEHNR and CDR2 FQNEAQ (reference sequence). Trimming left V 3 bases short and J 2 bases short, with 11 bases between. The CDR3: CASSFYWGPGANVLTF. CDR3 DNA: TGTGCCAGCAGCTTCTACTGGGGGCCTGGGGCCAACGTCCTGACTTTC.

The genes are TRBV5-1 and TRBJ1-3, with D tentatively TRBD1 (6 bases). CDR3 length: 14 amino acids. CDR1 is SGHRS and CDR2 is YFSETQ in the germline V gene. V shed 2 bases and J shed 8 bases, with 14 bases lying between them. CDR3 bases: TGCGCCAGCAGCTTTGCAGGGGACAAGGACACCATATATTTT. Translating it yields CASSFAGDKDTIYF. The variable domain in full, with the rest retrieved from reference TRBV5-1 and TRBJ1-3, is KAGVTQTPRYLIKTRGQQVTLSCSPISGHRSVSWYQQTPGQGLQFLFEYFSETQRNKGNFPGRFSGRQFSNSRSEMNVSTLELGDSALYLCASSFAGDKDTIYFGEGSWLTVV.

V usage is TRBV7-2 and J usage is TRBJ2-2; D not resolved. This CDR3 contains 14 residues. The V gene lost 1 base and the J gene lost 1 base, with 4 bases spanning the gap. The germline CDR1 and CDR2 sequences are SGHTA and FQGNSA. CDR3 sequence reads: CASSLVQNTGELFF. The CDR3 DNA follows: TGTGCCAGCAGCTTAGTACAGAACACCGGGGAGCTGTTTTTT.

The rearrangement links TRBV4-1 to TRBJ2-1, with TRBD2 identical over 12 bases. Germline CDR1 and CDR2: MGHRA and YSYEKL. This CDR3 is 17 amino acids long. J lost 4 bases, V lost 2 bases, and 6 bases had no gene match. CDR3 nucleotide sequence: TGCGCCAGCAGCCAACCCTTTACTAGCGGGAGGTACAATGAGCAGTTCTTC. This encodes CASSQPFTSGRYNEQFF.

With respect to this clone: The junction does not match germline at one end; this may be a read error. The chain combines TRBV7-7 with TRBJ2-7, with 8 bases fitting TRBD1. Germline V gene data show CDR1 as SSHAT and CDR2 as FNYEAQ (reference sequence). This CDR3 spans 14 amino acids. This CDR3 is CASSTGQGGNEQYF. The CDR3 DNA follows: TGTGCTAGCAGCACCGGACAGGGTGGCAACGAGCAGTACTTC.

The genes are TRBV5-1 and TRBJ1-1; 10 bases align to TRBD1. The V and J ends lost 4 bases and 3 bases, in that order; junction bases with no gene match: 12. Germline-derived CDR1 and CDR2 are SGHRS and YFSETQ. The CDR3 is made up of 17 amino acids. In DNA, the CDR3 is TGCGCCAGCAGCCATGACAGGGGGCAGTTTCGTGACACTGAAGCTTTCTTT. Protein product: CASSHDRGQFRDTEAFF.

This clone was observed once. The chain carries TRBV19 and TRBJ1-5; perhaps TRBD1 as D (6 bases). V was trimmed by 10 bases and J by 2 bases, leaving 18 bases between them. Germline CDR1 is LNHDA and CDR2 is SQIVND (reference sequence). CDR3 length: 15 amino acids. This CDR3 reads CATRRGGQGNQPQHF. The DNA of the CDR3 is TGTGCCACCAGGAGGGGGGGACAAGGCAATCAGCCCCAGCATTTT.

The CDR3 sequence: CASSYGGIRWNEQFF. Here the CDR3 DNA reads TGTGCCAGCAGTTACGGAGGGATTAGGTGGAATGAGCAGTTCTTC. The rearrangement uses TRBV6-5 and TRBJ2-1; D is possibly TRBD2 (6 bases). The CDR3 is made up of 15 amino acids. V was cut by 2 bases and J by 7 bases, with 15 bases left in between. Germline CDR1 reads MNHEY; CDR2 reads SVGAGI.

The chain has TRBV7-2 and TRBJ2-3, with 10 bases aligning to TRBD2. The V gene's germline CDR1 is SGHTA and CDR2 FQGNSA. CDR3 length: 16 amino acids. Unmatched junction bases numbered 6, after V lost 5 bases and J lost 1 base. The CDR3 nucleotides read TGTGCCAGCAGCCGCACCGGGACTAGCGGCACAGATACGCAGTATTTT. It translates to CASSRTGTSGTDTQYF.

The genes are TRBV19 and TRBJ2-4; 9 bases agree with TRBD2. This CDR3 region has 14 residues. Germline lookup yields CDR1 LNHDA and CDR2 SQIVND (reference sequence). V was clipped by 4 bases and J by 3 bases; unmatched bases: 1. The CDR3 nucleotides read TGTGCCAGTAGTAGCGGGGGGGTCAAAAACATTCAGTACTTC. Translation: CASSSGGVKNIQYF.

The CDR3 sequence: CASSLQGSVNTEAFF. In nucleotides, the CDR3 is TGTGCCAGCAGCTTACAGGGGTCGGTGAACACTGAAGCTTTCTTT. This chain uses TRBV7-8 with TRBJ1-1; a weak D match, TRBD1 (6 bases). Germline assignment: CDR1 SGHVS and CDR2 FQNEAQ. The CDR3 runs to 15 residues. V was pared by 2 bases and J by 0 bases, with 10 bases between.

CDR3 nucleotides: TGTGCCACCCTATGGGCTACAGGGATTGACGAGCAGTACTTC. Amino acid sequence: CATLWATGIDEQYF. V and J are TRBV6-1 and TRBJ2-7, with D possibly matching TRBD1 (6 bases). The CDR3 loop spans 14 amino acids. Trimming left V 10 bases short and J 5 bases short, with 21 bases between. CDR1 and CDR2 (germline): MNHNS, SASEGT.

This clone was seen a few times. The chain combines TRBV2 with TRBJ1-2; the D gene is possibly TRBD1 (5 bases). The germline V and J ends were trimmed by 11 bases and 6 bases, with 16 bases remaining between them. The CDR3 is 12 residues long. CDR1 is SNHLY, CDR2 FYNNEI, per germline. CDR3 region: CARGEGLDGYTF. CDR3 bases: TGTGCCCGGGGGGAAGGGTTGGATGGCTACACCTTC. Full variable domain (rest looked up from reference TRBV2 and TRBJ1-2): EPEVTQTPSHQVTQMGQEVILRCVPISNHLYFYWYRQILGQKVEFLVSFYNNEISEKSEIFDDQFSVERPDGSNFTLKIRSTKLEDSAMYFCARGEGLDGYTFGSGTRLTVV.

CDR3 in DNA: TGTGCCAGCTCACCGGACAGGGTTTTGGCCGGGGAGCTGTTTTTT. As protein: CASSPDRVLAGELFF. This sequence joins TRBV18 and TRBJ2-2; 8 bases map to TRBD1. The CDR3 length is 15 residues. V trimming: 3 bases; J trimming: 6 bases; junction bases outside the gene matches: 6. Looked up from germline, CDR1 is KGHSH and CDR2 is LQKENI.

The J gene is TRBJ1-2, the V gene TRBV4-3; D is ambiguous. Trimming removed 0 bases at V and 4 bases at J, with 12 bases between. CDR1 is LGHNA and CDR2 is YSLEER in the germline V gene. The CDR3 has 15 residues. The CDR3 is CASSQDHNPTYGYTF. The CDR3, as DNA: TGCGCCAGCAGCCAAGATCACAACCCCACCTATGGCTACACCTTC.

This chain joins TRBV7-9 and TRBJ2-7; TRBD2 agrees at 7 bases. The trim removed 1 base at V and 4 bases at J, leaving 1 base unmatched. The V gene's germline CDR1 is SEHNR and CDR2 FQNEAQ (reference sequence). The CDR3 is 13 amino acids. CDR3 DNA: TGTGCCAGCAGCTTAGGGGGGGGTTACGAGCAGTACTTC. Translation: CASSLGGGYEQYF.

This chain connects TRBV14 to TRBJ1-1; the match to TRBD1 covers 9 bases. The ends lost 3 bases at V and 0 bases at J; junction bases unmatched: 5. Germline loops: CDR1 SGHDN, CDR2 FVKESK. The CDR3 runs to 16 residues. CDR3 nucleotides: TGTGCCAGCAGCCACCTATGGGACAGGGTGAACACTGAAGCTTTCTTT. It specifies CASSHLWDRVNTEAFF.

V is TRBV29-1 and J is TRBJ2-4, with a possible D match to TRBD1 (6 bases). The V end was cut by 2 bases, the J end by 3 bases, with 17 bases between. Germline V gene sequence: CDR1 SQVTM, CDR2 ANQGSEA. The CDR3 has 16 residues. The CDR3 sequence is CSVEMGDTQNKNIQYF. CDR3 bases: TGCAGCGTTGAAATGGGGGACACCCAAAACAAAAACATTCAGTACTTC.

V and J are TRBV27 and TRBJ2-4; 10 bases are a match to TRBD1. The V gene's germline CDR1 is MNHEY and CDR2 SMNVEV (reference sequence). Trimming took 5 bases from V and 1 from J; bases not matched to a gene: 5. The CDR3 is made up of 16 amino acids. The CDR3 is CASSKGTGAAKNIQYF. CDR3 DNA sequence: TGTGCCAGCAGTAAAGGGACAGGGGCGGCCAAAAACATTCAGTACTTC.